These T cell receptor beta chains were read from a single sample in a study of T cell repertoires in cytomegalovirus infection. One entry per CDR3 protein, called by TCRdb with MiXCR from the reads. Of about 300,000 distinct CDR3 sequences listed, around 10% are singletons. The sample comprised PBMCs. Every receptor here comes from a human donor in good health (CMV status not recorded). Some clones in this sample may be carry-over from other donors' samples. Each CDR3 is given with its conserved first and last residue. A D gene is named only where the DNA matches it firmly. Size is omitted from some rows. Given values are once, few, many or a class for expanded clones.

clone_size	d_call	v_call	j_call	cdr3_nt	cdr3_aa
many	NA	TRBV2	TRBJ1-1	TGTGCCAGCACCGAAAGGATCCCAACTACCACTGAAGCTTTCTTT	CASTERIPTTTEAFF
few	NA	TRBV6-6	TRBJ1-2	TGTGCCAGCAGTTACTTTGAAATGGGACCCCACATTTTAAACTATGGCTACACCTTC	CASSYFEMGPHILNYGYTF
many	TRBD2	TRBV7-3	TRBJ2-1	TGTGCCAGCAGCTGGGAGCGGGGGGGTAGGGATGAGCAGTTCTTC	CASSWERGGRDEQFF
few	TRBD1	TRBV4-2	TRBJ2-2	TGTGCCAGCAGCCAGAGGACAGGGGTGAACACCGGGGAGCTGTTTTTT	CASSQRTGVNTGELFF
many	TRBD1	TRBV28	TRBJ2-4	TGTGCCAGCGGACAGGGAAACATTCAGTACTTC	CASGQGNIQYF
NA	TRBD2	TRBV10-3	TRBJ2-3	TGTGCCATCAGTGACCCGGGGGGTACCACAGATACGCAGTATTTT	CAISDPGGTTDTQYF
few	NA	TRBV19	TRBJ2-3	TGTGCCAGTAGTATCCCGGGGCAGGGAGGCGCAGATACGCAGTATTTT	CASSIPGQGGADTQYF
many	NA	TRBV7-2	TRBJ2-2	TGTGCCAGCAGCCTACAGGGAGTCGGGGAGCTGTTTTTT	CASSLQGVGELFF
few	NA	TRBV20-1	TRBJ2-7	TGCAGTGCTACGAATGGGGGTCGAGGAGCCTACGAGCAGTACTTC	CSATNGGRGAYEQYF
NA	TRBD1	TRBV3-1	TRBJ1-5	TGTGCCAGCAGCCAAGCGACAGGGTGGGGTCAGCCCCAGCATTTT	CASSQATGWGQPQHF
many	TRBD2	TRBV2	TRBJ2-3	TGTGCCAGCAGTCGGGTCGCGGGGGAGCACACAGATACGCAGTATTTT	CASSRVAGEHTDTQYF
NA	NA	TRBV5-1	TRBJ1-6	TGCGCCAGCAGCTTGGGCGCCTTCAACAGCAATTCACCCCTCCACTTT	CASSLGAFNSNSPLHF
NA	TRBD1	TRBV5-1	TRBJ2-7	TGCGCCAGCAACTCCGGGACAGGGACCTACGAGCAGTACTTC	CASNSGTGTYEQYF
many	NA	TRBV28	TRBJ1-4	TGTGCCAGCATTGGGGCAGGGGAGGCTAATGAAAAACTGTTTTTT	CASIGAGEANEKLFF
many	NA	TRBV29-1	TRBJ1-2	TGCAGCGTTGACGAGGGGCAGATCAGCTACACCTTC	CSVDEGQISYTF
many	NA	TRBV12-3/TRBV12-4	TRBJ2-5	TGTGCCAGCAGCAAGCTAAAAGAGGGACAAGAGACCCAGTACTTC	CASSKLKEGQETQYF
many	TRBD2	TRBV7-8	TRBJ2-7	TGTGCCAGCAGCTTAGCGTATCGGGTCGGCGGGGGGGCCGCGCAGTACTTC	CASSLAYRVGGGAAQYF
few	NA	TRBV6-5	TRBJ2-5	TGTGCCAGCAGTATGGACTACCAAGAGACCCAGTACTTC	CASSMDYQETQYF
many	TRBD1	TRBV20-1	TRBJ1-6	TGCAGTGCGGAGGACAGGGGGAAGCTTTCACCCCTCCACTTT	CSAEDRGKLSPLHF
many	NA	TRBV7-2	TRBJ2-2	TGTGCCAGCAGCTTGAGGACAGTCATGAACACCGGGGAGCTGTTTTTT	CASSLRTVMNTGELFF
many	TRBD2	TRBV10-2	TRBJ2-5	TGCGCCAGCAGTGAAGGCGGGGGGGCCCGAGAGACCCAGTACTTC	CASSEGGGARETQYF
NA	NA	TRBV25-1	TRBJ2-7	TGTGCCAGCAGGGCTCGACAGGCCTACGAGCAGTACTTC	CASRARQAYEQYF
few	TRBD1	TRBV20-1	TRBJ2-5	TGCAGTGCTACCAGGACAGGGCGGGAGACCCAGTACTTC	CSATRTGRETQYF
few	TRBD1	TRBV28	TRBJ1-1	TGTGCCAGCAGTCTATCCGGGACAGGAGCTTTCTTT	CASSLSGTGAFF
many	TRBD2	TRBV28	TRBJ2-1	TGTGCCAGCAGTCTAACCCTTGGGGGAGCGGGGCCCCGCTCCTACAATGAGCAGTTCTTC	CASSLTLGGAGPRSYNEQFF
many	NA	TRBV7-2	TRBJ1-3	TGTGCCAGCAGCTTGGCAGCGAGCCTAAACACCATATATTTT	CASSLAASLNTIYF
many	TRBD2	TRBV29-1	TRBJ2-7	TGCAGCGTTAAAGGCCTAGCGGGGAACGAGCAGTACTTC	CSVKGLAGNEQYF
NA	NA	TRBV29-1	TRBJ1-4	TGCAGCGTTGAGGGTGAAAAACTGTTTTTT	CSVEGEKLFF
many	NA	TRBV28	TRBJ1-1	TGTGCCAGCAGTTTAAAGGAGGGTAGGGCTGAAGCTTTCTTT	CASSLKEGRAEAFF
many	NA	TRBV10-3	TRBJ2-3	TGTGCCATCATGGAGGGGGGCTTCAGATCAGATACGCAGTATTTT	CAIMEGGFRSDTQYF
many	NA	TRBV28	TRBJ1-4	TGTGCCAGCAGTTTAACTGAAAAACTGTTTTTT	CASSLTEKLFF
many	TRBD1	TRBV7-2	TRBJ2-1	TGTGCCAGCAGCTTAGAGGGGACAGCCTCCAATGAGCAGTTCTTC	CASSLEGTASNEQFF
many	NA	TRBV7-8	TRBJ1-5	TGTGCCAGCAGCTTAAACCGCCAAAAAAAGGATCAGCCCCAGCATTTT	CASSLNRQKKDQPQHF
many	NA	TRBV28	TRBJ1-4	TGTGCCAGCAGCAGAAACGTGGGGACGGGGAGTGAAAAACTGTTTTTT	CASSRNVGTGSEKLFF
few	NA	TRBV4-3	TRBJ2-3	TGCGCCAGCAGCCAAGATTTGAGCACAGATACGCAGTATTTT	CASSQDLSTDTQYF
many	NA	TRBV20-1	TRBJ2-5	TGCAGTGCTAGAGATCAACAAGAGGGGCTGCCCCAGTACTTC	CSARDQQEGLPQYF
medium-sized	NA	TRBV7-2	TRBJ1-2	TGTGCCAGCAGCTCCCGACGGGGGGATGCTGGCTACACCTTC	CASSSRRGDAGYTF
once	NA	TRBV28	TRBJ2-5	TGTGCCAGCAGTCTGTCAGGGGGGCCGGCTGAGACCCAGTACTTC	CASSLSGGPAETQYF
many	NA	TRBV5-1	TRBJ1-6	TGCGCCAGCAGCCCGGTCCTAAATAATTCACCCCTCCACTTT	CASSPVLNNSPLHF
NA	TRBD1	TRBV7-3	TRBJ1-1	TGTGCCAGCAGCTCCAGGACAGGAGAAGCTTTCTTT	CASSSRTGEAFF
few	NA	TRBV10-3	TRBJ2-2	TGTGCCATCAGTGAGCAGGGTAACACCGGGGAGCTGTTTTTT	CAISEQGNTGELFF
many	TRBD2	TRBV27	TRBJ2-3	TGTGCCAGCAGCCCGGGGGGACTCACAGATACGCAGTATTTT	CASSPGGLTDTQYF
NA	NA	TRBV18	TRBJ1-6	TGTGCCAGCTCACCATTAGGTGCAGGGGTAGATTCACCCCTCCACTTT	CASSPLGAGVDSPLHF
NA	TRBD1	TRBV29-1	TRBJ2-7	TGCAGCGTGGGACAGGGGAGGTACGAGCAGTACTTC	CSVGQGRYEQYF
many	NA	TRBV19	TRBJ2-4	TGTGCCAGTCTTTCGGTGGGAGCCAAAAACATTCAGTACTTC	CASLSVGAKNIQYF
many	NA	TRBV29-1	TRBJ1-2	TGCAGCGTTGAAGGTGGGGGTGGGGGCTACACCTTC	CSVEGGGGGYTF
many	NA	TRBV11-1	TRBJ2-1	TGTGCCAGCGGAGTCAATGGGGGGCGAGAGGAGCAGTTCTTC	CASGVNGGREEQFF
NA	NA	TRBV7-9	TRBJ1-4	TGTGCCAGCAGCTTAGTTGAGGTCCTTCGAGGGACAACTAATGAAAAACTGTTTTTT	CASSLVEVLRGTTNEKLFF